This T cell receptor (beta chain) appears in the sequencing data of a study of T-cell reconstitution after alpha-beta-depleted transplantation in children (dated by TCRdb to 2016 to 2017). In the study overall: Using TCR repertoire profiling, the study quantitatively followed how T-cell immune reconstitution unfolded in children after TCRalphabeta/CD19-depleted allogeneic hematopoietic cell transplantation.

This clonotype was recorded a few times. This clone's antigen is unknown. No much larger clone exists at a distance of one base, and base qualities are not known. The CDR3 has 14 amino acids, counting the end cysteine and phenylalanine. The read is trimmed to its CDR3 DNA, 42 bases read in frame from base 1. Cut back by 3 bases and 5 bases, the V and J ends lie 13 bases apart. Receptors were amplified or captured by PCR. TCRdb shows the sequencer as Illumina HiSeq 2500. TCR library preparation used molecular barcoding, with unique molecular identifiers applied to normalize quantification of the TCRbeta repertoire. Starting from the raw public reads, TCRdb applied fastp trimming at Q25, assembled clones with MiXCR and retained in-frame beta chains. Rows with a matching CDR3 protein are joined into one entry that keeps the most common DNA and genes. The sample data list 500,000 or so distinct CDR3 sequences, and approximately 32% of these were observed just once. In total, the top ten clones hold more than 2% of the sample.

The sequencing used PBMCs from the stem cell graft donor, collected from the stem cell graft. The V and J genes are TRBV12-3 or TRBV12-4 and TRBJ1-2, with the D segment identity uncertain. The TCR sequence derives from a human donor who donated a stem cell graft to a child with aplastic anemia. The DNA sequence reads TGTGCCAGCAGTTTTATGCCAGAGCTTTATGGCTACACCTTC. This yields the protein CASSFMPELYGYTF.